Sequencing of this TCR beta chain was carried out in a study of blood T cell repertoires in COVID-19. Study-level background: Material from acute and convalescent COVID-19 was sourced from the United States, Italy and Spain. In each case, the material was cDNA or gDNA derived from T cells, B-cell-depleted T cells, or PBMCs.

The V end was cut by 1 base, the J end by 1 base, with 11 bases between. Germline CDR1 reads SGHRS; CDR2 reads YFSETQ. The CDR3 contains 15 residues. Per the study methods: How many nucleated cells were present was estimated from reference gene primer amplification. The assay was immunoSEQ multiplex PCR, and TCRdb's table has in-frame clones only and misses some. V and J calls and clone size follow that table, whereas D and trimming were derived from the DNA. The data hold approximately 200,000 clones, with roughly 90% observed a single time. The rearrangement joins TRBV5-1 to TRBJ2-5; D is ambiguous. This clonotype was obtained from a woman in her sixties or seventies with acute or convalescent COVID-19. The sequenced sample was peripheral blood. CDR3 bases: TGCGCCAGCAGCTTGTCCTCGGTGGTCCAAGAGACCCAGTACTTC. Protein: CASSLSSVVQETQYF.